A selection of T cell receptor beta chains follows, all from one sample in a study of control samples from healthy donors and cancer patients. This table comes from immunoSEQ multiplex PCR, and its TCRdb copy is limited to in-frame clones, with some not included. The sample includes some 130,000 clones, just under 95% seen only once; the top ten take around 5.8%. What was sequenced was blood. These receptors originate from a man aged 18-30 years in good health. The CDR3 runs from the conserved cysteine through the conserved F or W. Fields, in order: clone size, D gene, CDR3 length, V gene, J gene, CDR3 protein, CDR3 DNA. A D gene is named only where the DNA matches it firmly. Size is omitted from some rows. Given values are once, few, many or a class for expanded clones.

-	-	13	TRBV19	TRBJ1-1	CASSSQGYTEAFF	TGTGCCAGTAGTTCGCAGGGTTACACTGAAGCTTTCTTT
-	-	11	TRBV20-1	TRBJ1-2	CSAPVNYGYTF	TGCAGTGCCCCAGTAAACTATGGCTACACCTTC
-	-	14	TRBV5-1	TRBJ2-1	CASSLWLGNNEQFF	TGCGCCAGCAGCTTGTGGTTAGGGAACAATGAGCAGTTCTTC
-	TRBD1	12	TRBV6-6	TRBJ2-5	CASSGTRGLRYF	TGTGCCAGCAGTGGAACCAGGGGGCTCAGATACTTC
-	TRBD1	17	TRBV14	TRBJ1-5	CASSQDLRGRSNQPQHF	TGTGCCAGCAGCCAAGATCTAAGGGGGCGATCCAATCAGCCCCAGCATTTT
-	-	14	TRBV2	TRBJ1-5	CASSEAGLNQPQHF	TGTGCCAGCAGTGAAGCAGGGCTAAATCAGCCCCAGCATTTT
-	TRBD1	15	TRBV7-2	TRBJ1-4	CASSSGQGVREKLFF	TGTGCCAGCAGCTCCGGACAGGGAGTAAGGGAAAAACTGTTTTTT
-	-	16	TRBV5-1	TRBJ2-3	CASSLESSGRPDTQYF	TGCGCCAGCAGCTTGGAGTCATCAGGGAGACCAGATACGCAGTATTTT
-	-	14	TRBV10-3	TRBJ1-2	CAISEVVGGDSTSF	TGTGCCATCAGTGAGGTGGTGGGAGGAGATTCCACAAGTTTC
-	-	14	TRBV7-9	TRBJ2-2	CASSLTANTGELFF	TGTGCCAGCAGCCTGACAGCGAACACCGGGGAGCTGTTTTTT
-	-	15	TRBV5-1	TRBJ1-1	CASSFATGMNTEAFF	TGCGCCAGCAGCTTCGCGACAGGAATGAACACTGAAGCTTTCTTT
-	-	13	TRBV5-4	TRBJ1-4	CASSLTVNEKLFF	TGTGCCAGCAGCCTTACGGTAAATGAAAAACTGTTTTTT
once	TRBD2	16	TRBV3-1/TRBV3-2	TRBJ2-7	CASSHGLGGGAYEQYF	TGTGCCAGCAGCCATGGTCTAGGCGGGGGGGCCTACGAGCAGTACTTC
-	TRBD1	15	TRBV6-5	TRBJ1-1	CASSQWTGLNTEAFF	TGTGCCAGCAGTCAATGGACAGGGCTGAACACTGAAGCTTTCTTT
-	-	14	TRBV5-5	TRBJ2-1	CASSPRTVHNEQFF	TGTGCCAGCAGCCCACGGACCGTCCACAATGAGCAGTTCTTC
-	-	14	TRBV4-1	TRBJ1-2	CASSPRELNYGYTF	TGCGCCAGCAGCCCCAGGGAGCTTAACTATGGCTACACCTTC
-	-	15	TRBV7-9	TRBJ2-2	CASSFARADTGELFF	TGTGCCAGCAGCTTCGCCAGGGCGGACACCGGGGAGCTGTTTTTT
-	TRBD1	16	TRBV5-1	TRBJ2-6	CASSLGQGAGANVLTF	TGCGCCAGCAGCTTGGGACAGGGGGCTGGGGCCAACGTCCTGACTTTC